This TCR beta chain was recorded in a study of T-cell memory formation after mild COVID-19. Points from the study as a whole: Among CD4+ contracting clones, most were CM and EM, and CD8+ ones EMRA. The finding that pre-infection memory included some responding clones suggested that cross-reactive memory joined.

Only a few counts were recorded for this clonotype. Its antigen is unidentified. One entry per CDR3 protein, called by TCRdb with MiXCR from the 5' RACE reads. This repertoire shows 90,000 to 120,000 distinct CDR3 sequences, around 14% found once; its top ten account for less than 45%. CDR3 length equals 16 residues. The germline CDR1 and CDR2 sequences are SEHNR and FQNEAQ (reference sequence). V dropped 5 bases and J dropped 4; count of bases not matched to a gene: 8. Source material: PBMCs or a T cell subset sorted from them (not recorded which). The gene calls are TRBV7-9 and TRBJ1-6, with 7 positions matching TRBD1. The TCR originated in a young man who had mild COVID-19 (a few samples of this study predate the infection). Cell type and time point are not known. This CDR3 reads CASSATRDRYNSPLHF. In nucleotides, the CDR3 is TGTGCCAGCAGCGCTACCCGGGACAGATATAATTCACCCCTCCACTTT.